This T cell receptor (beta chain) was retrieved from a study of blood T cell repertoires in COVID-19. Sequenced by immunoSEQ multiplex PCR; TCRdb stores in-frame clones only, minus some. The top ten clones hold about 15% of a sample with some 250,000 clones, just under 85% of them seen once. Recovered status in Cohort 3 required two negative PCRs, clearance, or symptom resolution. Germline V gene sequence: CDR1 SGHRS, CDR2 YFSETQ. The CDR3 covers 15 residues. V lost 1 base, J lost 6 bases, and 14 bases lay in between. What was sequenced was PBMCs or T cells enriched from blood (not recorded which). The V and J genes are TRBV5-1 and TRBJ2-1, with D perhaps matching TRBD2 (6 bases). The TCR comes from a man aged 35 to 55 who had recovered from COVID-19. CDR3 nucleotide sequence: TGCGCCAGCAGCTTGCCCGATGGGACTTTCAATGAGCAGTTCTTC. This gives the protein CASSLPDGTFNEQFF. The whole variable domain, remainder taken from reference TRBV5-1 and TRBJ2-1, is KAGVTQTPRYLIKTRGQQVTLSCSPISGHRSVSWYQQTPGQGLQFLFEYFSETQRNKGNFPGRFSGRQFSNSRSEMNVSTLELGDSALYLCASSLPDGTFNEQFFGPGTRLTVL.